One sample yielded the 12 T cell receptor beta chains listed below, sequenced in a study of blood T cell repertoires in COVID-19. The protocol was immunoSEQ multiplex PCR, while the TCRdb copy is restricted to in-frame clones and leaves out a portion. The table lists some 120,000 clones, less than 90% of them singletons. Sequenced input: peripheral blood. Receptors were obtained from a woman in her thirties who had recovered from COVID-19.

The chain is built from TRBV5-1 and TRBJ1-3, with D tentatively TRBD1 (5 bases). CDR1 is SGHRS, CDR2 YFSETQ, per germline. CDR3 length: 13 residues. V was clipped by 3 bases and J by 4 bases, with 8 bases between them. The chain's CDR3 is CASSWDLGNTIYF. CDR3 nucleotide sequence: TGCGCCAGCAGCTGGGACTTGGGAAACACCATATATTTT.

V is TRBV7-2 and J is TRBJ1-2; a weak D match, TRBD1 (6 bases). CDR1 and CDR2 (germline): SGHTA, FQGNSA. V lost 5 bases and J lost 5, with 9 bases in between. There are 12 residues in the CDR3. DNA of the CDR3: TGTGCCAGCAGCAAGGACAGATATGGCTACACCTTC. Translating it yields CASSKDRYGYTF.

This chain links TRBV19 with TRBJ1-2, with a weak D call TRBD1 (6 bases). V gave up 4 bases and J gave up 5 bases, with 14 bases separating them. Germline CDR1 LNHDA, CDR2 SQIVND (reference sequence). CDR3 length: 14 residues. The CDR3 sequence is CASSTSQGRYGYTF. As DNA, the CDR3 is TGTGCCAGTAGTACCTCACAGGGTCGTTATGGCTACACCTTC.

This clone has only a few counts. V and J are TRBV7-2 and TRBJ2-2, with D uncertain. The CDR3 has 16 residues. V was trimmed by 7 bases and J by 1 base, leaving 16 bases between them. CDR1 is SGHTA and CDR2 is FQGNSA in the germline V gene. CDR3 amino acids: CASNRRRRGNTGELFF. The CDR3 coding sequence is TGTGCCAGCAACCGCCGACGGAGAGGGAACACCGGGGAGCTGTTTTTT.

The V gene is TRBV5-1, the J gene TRBJ2-6, with TRBD1 matching over 9 bases. V trimming: 0 bases; J trimming: 0 bases; junction bases outside the gene matches: 7. CDR1 SGHRS and CDR2 YFSETQ come from the germline V gene. There are 19 residues in the CDR3. CDR3 DNA: TGCGCCAGCAGCTTGGCCGTAGGACAGGGGCGCTCTGGGGCCAACGTCCTGACTTTC. It specifies CASSLAVGQGRSGANVLTF. The whole variable domain, remainder taken from reference TRBV5-1 and TRBJ2-6, is KAGVTQTPRYLIKTRGQQVTLSCSPISGHRSVSWYQQTPGQGLQFLFEYFSETQRNKGNFPGRFSGRQFSNSRSEMNVSTLELGDSALYLCASSLAVGQGRSGANVLTFGAGSRLTVL.

This chain joins TRBV10-3 and TRBJ1-6; weak D call: TRBD1 (5 bases). Germline-derived CDR1 and CDR2 are ENHRY and SYGVKD. Trimming removed 0 bases from V and 5 bases from J, with 8 bases in between. The CDR3 runs 15 residues. CDR3 in DNA: TGTGCCATCAGTGAGTCGGGGCAGAATAATTCACCCCTCCACTTT. The encoded protein is CAISESGQNNSPLHF.

Only one count was recorded for this clone. The CDR3 DNA reads as TGTGCCAGCAGCTTATGGCTTAGCGGGAGGGCCTACGAGCAGTACTTC. The encoded protein is CASSLWLSGRAYEQYF. The chain is built from TRBV11-2 and TRBJ2-7, with 11 bases lining up with TRBD2. CDR1 and CDR2 (germline): SGHAT, FQNNGV. This CDR3 region has 16 residues. The V segment lost 2 bases and the J segment 2 bases; nucleotides outside the gene matches: 5.

The chain uses TRBV7-9 and TRBJ1-3; D not certain. Trimming cost V 1 base and J 0 bases, with 16 bases left between them. Germline values: CDR1 SEHNR, CDR2 FQNEAQ (reference sequence). The CDR3 spans 18 residues. CDR3 region: CASSLGRSTFYSGNTIYF. In DNA, the CDR3 is TGTGCCAGCAGCTTAGGGAGGTCGACTTTCTACTCTGGAAACACCATATATTTT. Looking up the rest from reference TRBV7-9 and TRBJ1-3 gives the full variable domain: DTGVSQNPRHKITKRGQNVTFRCDPISEHNRLYWYRQTLGQGPEFLTYFQNEAQLEKSRLLSDRFSAERPKGSFSTLEIQRTEQGDSAMYLCASSLGRSTFYSGNTIYFGEGSWLTVV.

This clone has a single count. The chain is built from TRBV27 and TRBJ2-1, with 9 bases that match TRBD2. The CDR3 runs 15 residues. V lost 5 bases, J lost 9 bases, and 11 bases stayed unmatched. Germline V gives CDR1 MNHEY, CDR2 SMNVEV (reference sequence). As DNA, the CDR3 is TGTGCCAGCAGTATAGCGGGGGCTTTACTTCTTGAGCAGTTCTTC. It encodes CASSIAGALLLEQFF.

This clone was found a few times. The rearrangement links TRBV6-5 to TRBJ1-6; 12 nucleotides line up with TRBD1. This CDR3 is built from 15 residues. The ends lost 6 bases at V and 10 bases at J; junction bases unmatched: 7. The germline V gene has CDR1 MNHEY and CDR2 SVGAGI. The CDR3 spells CASSYGTGGGSPLHF. As DNA, the CDR3 is TGTGCCAGCAGCTATGGGACAGGGGGCGGGTCACCCCTCCACTTT.

The chain is built from TRBV6-4 and TRBJ2-2; D is possibly TRBD1 (5 bases). Trimming stripped 0 bases from V and 2 bases from J, with 10 bases between. Germline V gives CDR1 MRHNA, CDR2 SNTAGT. The CDR3 is made up of 16 amino acids. The CDR3 DNA sequence: TGTGCCAGCAGTGACTCGTGGACACTCAACACCGGGGAGCTGTTTTTT. This translates into CASSDSWTLNTGELFF.

The J gene is TRBJ2-3, the V gene TRBV24-1; D gene uncertain. The germline V gene encodes CDR1 KGHDR and CDR2 SFDVKD. The CDR3 extends over 13 amino acids. V gave up 3 bases and J gave up 0 bases, with 3 bases separating them. The CDR3 sequence: CATSDPSTDTQYF. CDR3 bases: TGTGCCACCAGTGATCCTAGCACAGATACGCAGTATTTT.